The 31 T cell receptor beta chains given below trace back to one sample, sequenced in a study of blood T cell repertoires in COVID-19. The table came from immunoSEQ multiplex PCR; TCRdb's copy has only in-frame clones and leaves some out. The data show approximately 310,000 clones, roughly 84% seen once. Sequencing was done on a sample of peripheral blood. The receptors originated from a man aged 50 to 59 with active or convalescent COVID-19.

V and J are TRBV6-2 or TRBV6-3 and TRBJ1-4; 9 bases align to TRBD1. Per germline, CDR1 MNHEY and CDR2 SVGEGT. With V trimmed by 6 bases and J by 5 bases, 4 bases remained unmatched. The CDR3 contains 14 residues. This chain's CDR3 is CASRYDRGNEKLFF. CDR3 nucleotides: TGTGCCAGCAGGTACGACAGGGGGAATGAAAAACTGTTTTTT.

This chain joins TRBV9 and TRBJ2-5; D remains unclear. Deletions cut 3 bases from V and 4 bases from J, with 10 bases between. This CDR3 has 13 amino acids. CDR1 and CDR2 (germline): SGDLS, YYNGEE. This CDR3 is CASSDGYSETQYF. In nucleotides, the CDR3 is TGTGCCAGCAGCGACGGGTACTCAGAGACCCAGTACTTC.

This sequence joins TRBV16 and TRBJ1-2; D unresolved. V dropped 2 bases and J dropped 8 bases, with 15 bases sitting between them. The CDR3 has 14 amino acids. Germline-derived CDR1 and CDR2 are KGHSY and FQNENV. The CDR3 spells CASSQMGGGLGYTF. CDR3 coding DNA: TGTGCCAGCAGCCAAATGGGTGGAGGGCTCGGCTACACCTTC.

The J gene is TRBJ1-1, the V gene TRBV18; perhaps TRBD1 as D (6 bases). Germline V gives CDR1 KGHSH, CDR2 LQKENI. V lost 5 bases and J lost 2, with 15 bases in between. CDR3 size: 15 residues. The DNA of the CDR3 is TGTGCCAGCTCAGCCGGTTGGGGGACAAACACTGAAGCTTTCTTT. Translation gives CASSAGWGTNTEAFF.

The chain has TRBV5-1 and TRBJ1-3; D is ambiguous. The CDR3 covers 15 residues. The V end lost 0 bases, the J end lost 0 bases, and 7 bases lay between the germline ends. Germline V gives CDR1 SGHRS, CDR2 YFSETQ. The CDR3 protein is CASSLAVGSGNTIYF. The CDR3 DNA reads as TGCGCCAGCAGCTTGGCGGTCGGCTCTGGAAACACCATATATTTT.

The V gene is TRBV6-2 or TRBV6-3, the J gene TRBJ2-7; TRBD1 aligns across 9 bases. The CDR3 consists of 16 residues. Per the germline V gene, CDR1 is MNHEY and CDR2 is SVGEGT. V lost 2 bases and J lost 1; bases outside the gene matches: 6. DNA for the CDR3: TGTGCCAGCAGTTACCCCACCGGGACAGGGTCCTACGAGCAGTACTTC. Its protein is CASSYPTGTGSYEQYF.

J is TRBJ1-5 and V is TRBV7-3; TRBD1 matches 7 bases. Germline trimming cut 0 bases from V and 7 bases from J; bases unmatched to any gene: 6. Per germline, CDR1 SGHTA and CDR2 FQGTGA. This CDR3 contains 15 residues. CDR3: CASSLTGGAGQPQHF. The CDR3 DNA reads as TGTGCCAGCAGCTTAACAGGGGGCGCAGGGCAGCCCCAGCATTTT.

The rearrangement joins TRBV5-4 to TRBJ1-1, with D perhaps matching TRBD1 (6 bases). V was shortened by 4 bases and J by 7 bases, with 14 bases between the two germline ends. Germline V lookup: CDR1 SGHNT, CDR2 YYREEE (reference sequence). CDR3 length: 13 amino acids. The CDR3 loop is CASSPYTGNEAFF. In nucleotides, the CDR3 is TGTGCCAGCAGCCCGTACACAGGGAATGAAGCTTTCTTT.

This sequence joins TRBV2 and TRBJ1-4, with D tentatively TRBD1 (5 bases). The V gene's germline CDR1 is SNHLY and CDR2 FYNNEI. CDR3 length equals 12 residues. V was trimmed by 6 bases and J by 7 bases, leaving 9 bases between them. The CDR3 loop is CASRYDSEKLFF. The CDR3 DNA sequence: TGTGCCAGCAGATACGACAGTGAAAAACTGTTTTTT.

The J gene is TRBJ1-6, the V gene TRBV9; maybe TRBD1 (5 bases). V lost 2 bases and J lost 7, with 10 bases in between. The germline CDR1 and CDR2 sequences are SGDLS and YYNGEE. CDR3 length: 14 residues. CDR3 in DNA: TGTGCCAGCAGCGTCGCGCGGACAAATTCACCCCTCCACTTT. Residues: CASSVARTNSPLHF.

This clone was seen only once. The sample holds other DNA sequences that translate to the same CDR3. The CDR3 coding sequence is TGTGCCAGCAGTACGGGGACAGGGGGTTATCAGCCCCAGCATTTT. This gives the protein CASSTGTGGYQPQHF. V usage is TRBV28 and J usage is TRBJ1-5; TRBD1 aligns across 11 bases. Germline assignment: CDR1 MDHEN and CDR2 SYDVKM. There are 15 residues in the CDR3. J lost 5 bases, V lost 5 bases, and 5 bases had no gene match.

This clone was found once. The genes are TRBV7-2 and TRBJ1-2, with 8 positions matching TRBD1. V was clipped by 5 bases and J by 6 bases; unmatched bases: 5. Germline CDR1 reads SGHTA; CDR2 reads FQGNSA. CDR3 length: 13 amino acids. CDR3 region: CASSPKTGDGYTF. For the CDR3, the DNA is TGTGCCAGCAGCCCCAAGACAGGGGATGGCTACACCTTC.

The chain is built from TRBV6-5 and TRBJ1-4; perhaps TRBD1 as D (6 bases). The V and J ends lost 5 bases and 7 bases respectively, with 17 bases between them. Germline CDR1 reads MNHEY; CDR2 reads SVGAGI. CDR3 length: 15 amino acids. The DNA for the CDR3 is TGTGCCAGCAGTACTAATACAGGGACGGGTGAAAAACTGTTTTTT. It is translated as CASSTNTGTGEKLFF.

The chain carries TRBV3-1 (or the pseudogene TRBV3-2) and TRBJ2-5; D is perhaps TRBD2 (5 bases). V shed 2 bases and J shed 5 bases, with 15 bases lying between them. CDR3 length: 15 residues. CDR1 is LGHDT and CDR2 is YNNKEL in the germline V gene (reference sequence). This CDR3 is CASSQPLGGGETQYF. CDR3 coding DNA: TGTGCCAGCAGCCAACCTCTTGGAGGCGGGGAGACCCAGTACTTC.

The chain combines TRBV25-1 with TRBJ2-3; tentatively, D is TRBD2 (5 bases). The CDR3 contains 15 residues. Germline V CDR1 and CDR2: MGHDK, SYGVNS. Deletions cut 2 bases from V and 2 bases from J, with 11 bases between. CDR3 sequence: CASSEGSGITDTQYF. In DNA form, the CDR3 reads TGTGCCAGCAGTGAAGGCAGCGGAATCACAGATACGCAGTATTTT.

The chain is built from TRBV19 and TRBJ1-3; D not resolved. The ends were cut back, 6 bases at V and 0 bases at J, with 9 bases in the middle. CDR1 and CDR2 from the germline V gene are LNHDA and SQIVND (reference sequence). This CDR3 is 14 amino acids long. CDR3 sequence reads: CASSRQISGNTIYF. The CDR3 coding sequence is TGTGCCAGTAGCCGACAAATCTCTGGAAACACCATATATTTT.

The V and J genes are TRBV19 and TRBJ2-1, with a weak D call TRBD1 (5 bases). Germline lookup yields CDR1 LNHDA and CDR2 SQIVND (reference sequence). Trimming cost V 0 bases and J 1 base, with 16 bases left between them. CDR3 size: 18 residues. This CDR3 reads CASSIDHAPQVSYNEQFF. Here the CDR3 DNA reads TGTGCCAGTAGTATAGATCATGCACCACAGGTTTCCTACAATGAGCAGTTCTTC.

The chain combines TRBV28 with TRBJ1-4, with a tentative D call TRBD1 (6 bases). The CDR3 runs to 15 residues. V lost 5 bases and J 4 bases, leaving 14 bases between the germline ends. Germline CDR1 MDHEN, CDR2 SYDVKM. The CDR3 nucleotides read TGTGCCAGCAGTCTTACAGGGAGAAGTAATGAAAAACTGTTTTTT. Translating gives CASSLTGRSNEKLFF.

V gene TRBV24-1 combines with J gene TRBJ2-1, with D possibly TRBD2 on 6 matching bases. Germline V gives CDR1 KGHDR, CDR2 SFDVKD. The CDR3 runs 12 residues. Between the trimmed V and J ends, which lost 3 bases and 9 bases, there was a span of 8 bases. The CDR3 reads CATSDLGLEQFF. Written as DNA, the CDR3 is TGTGCCACCAGTGATCTGGGACTTGAGCAGTTCTTC.

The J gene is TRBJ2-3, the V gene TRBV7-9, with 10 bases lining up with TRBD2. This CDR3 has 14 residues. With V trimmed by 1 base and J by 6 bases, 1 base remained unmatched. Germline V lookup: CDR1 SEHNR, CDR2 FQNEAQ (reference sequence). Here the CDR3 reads CASSLGTSGDTQYF. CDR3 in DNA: TGTGCCAGCAGCTTAGGGACTAGCGGCGATACGCAGTATTTT. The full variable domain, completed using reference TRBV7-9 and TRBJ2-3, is DTGVSQNPRHKITKRGQNVTFRCDPISEHNRLYWYRQTLGQGPEFLTYFQNEAQLEKSRLLSDRFSAERPKGSFSTLEIQRTEQGDSAMYLCASSLGTSGDTQYFGPGTRLTVL.

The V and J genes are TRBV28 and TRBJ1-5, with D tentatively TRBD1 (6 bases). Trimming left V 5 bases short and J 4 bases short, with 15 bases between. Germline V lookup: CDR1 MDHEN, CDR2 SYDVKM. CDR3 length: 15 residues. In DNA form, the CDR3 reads TGTGCCAGCAGTGCTTCCGGGACAATAAATCAGCCCCAGCATTTT. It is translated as CASSASGTINQPQHF.

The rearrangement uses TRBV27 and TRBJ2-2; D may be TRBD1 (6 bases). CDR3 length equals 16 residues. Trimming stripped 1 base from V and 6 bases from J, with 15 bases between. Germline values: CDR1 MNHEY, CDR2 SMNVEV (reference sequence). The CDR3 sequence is CASSLFGAGAAGELFF. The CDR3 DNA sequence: TGTGCCAGCAGTTTATTCGGGGCAGGGGCGGCCGGGGAGCTGTTTTTT.

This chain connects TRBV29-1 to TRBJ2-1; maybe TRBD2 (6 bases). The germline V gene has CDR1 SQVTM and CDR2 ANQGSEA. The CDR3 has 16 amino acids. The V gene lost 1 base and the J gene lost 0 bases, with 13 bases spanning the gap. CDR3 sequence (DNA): TGCAGCGTTGAAGGGGGTAGCGGAGTCTCCTACAATGAGCAGTTCTTC. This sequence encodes CSVEGGSGVSYNEQFF.

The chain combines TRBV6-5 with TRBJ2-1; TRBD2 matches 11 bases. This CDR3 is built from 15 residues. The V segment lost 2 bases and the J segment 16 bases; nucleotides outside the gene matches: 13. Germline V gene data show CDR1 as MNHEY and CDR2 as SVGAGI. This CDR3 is CASSYAPSTSGSKFF. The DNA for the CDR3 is TGTGCCAGCAGTTACGCCCCGAGTACTAGCGGGAGCAAATTCTTC.

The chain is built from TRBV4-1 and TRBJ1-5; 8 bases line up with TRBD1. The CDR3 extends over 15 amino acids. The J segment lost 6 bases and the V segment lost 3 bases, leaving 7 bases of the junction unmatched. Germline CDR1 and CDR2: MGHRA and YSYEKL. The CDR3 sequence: CASSQTTGAGQPQHF. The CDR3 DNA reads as TGCGCCAGCAGCCAGACGACAGGGGCTGGTCAGCCCCAGCATTTT.

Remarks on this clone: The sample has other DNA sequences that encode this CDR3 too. As DNA, the CDR3 is TGTGCCAGCAGTGAACGGGGTGGCCAGCCCCAGCATTTT. Translating it yields CASSERGGQPQHF. The chain is built from TRBV2 and TRBJ1-5; D call uncertain. The CDR3 runs 13 residues. V was clipped by 2 bases and J by 7 bases, with 9 bases between them. The germline V gene encodes CDR1 SNHLY and CDR2 FYNNEI.

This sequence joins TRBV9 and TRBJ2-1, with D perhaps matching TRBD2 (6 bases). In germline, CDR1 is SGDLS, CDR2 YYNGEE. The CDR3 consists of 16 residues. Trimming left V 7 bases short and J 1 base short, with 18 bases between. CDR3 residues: CASSRLDLVSYNEQFF. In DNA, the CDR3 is TGTGCCAGCTCCCGACTAGATTTGGTTTCCTACAATGAGCAGTTCTTC.

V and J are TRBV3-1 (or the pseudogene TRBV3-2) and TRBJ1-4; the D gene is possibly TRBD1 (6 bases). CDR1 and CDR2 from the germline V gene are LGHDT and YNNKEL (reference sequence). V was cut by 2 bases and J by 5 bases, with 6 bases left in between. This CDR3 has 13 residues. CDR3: CASSQQGNEKLFF. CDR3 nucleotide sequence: TGTGCCAGCAGCCAACAGGGGAATGAAAAACTGTTTTTT.

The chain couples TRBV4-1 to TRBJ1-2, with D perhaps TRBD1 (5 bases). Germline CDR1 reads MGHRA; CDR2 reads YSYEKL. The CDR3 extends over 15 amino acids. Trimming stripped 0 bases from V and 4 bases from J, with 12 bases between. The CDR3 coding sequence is TGCGCCAGCAGCCAAGATCTTACAGGCCTCTATGGCTACACCTTC. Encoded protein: CASSQDLTGLYGYTF.

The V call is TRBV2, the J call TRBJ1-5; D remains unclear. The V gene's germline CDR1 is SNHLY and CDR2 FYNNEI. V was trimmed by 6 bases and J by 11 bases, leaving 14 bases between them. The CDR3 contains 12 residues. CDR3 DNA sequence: TGTGCCAGCAGGAGCCCCGAGGAGGCCCAGCATTTT. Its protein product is CASRSPEEAQHF. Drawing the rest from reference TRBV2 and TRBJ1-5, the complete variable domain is EPEVTQTPSHQVTQMGQEVILRCVPISNHLYFYWYRQILGQKVEFLVSFYNNEISEKSEIFDDQFSVERPDGSNFTLKIRSTKLEDSAMYFCASRSPEEAQHFGDGTRLSIL.

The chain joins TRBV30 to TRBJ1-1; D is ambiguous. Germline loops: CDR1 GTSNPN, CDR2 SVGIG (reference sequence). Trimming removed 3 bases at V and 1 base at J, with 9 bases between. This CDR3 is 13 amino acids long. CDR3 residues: CAWRAGENTEAFF. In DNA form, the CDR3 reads TGTGCCTGGAGAGCGGGAGAGAACACTGAAGCTTTCTTT. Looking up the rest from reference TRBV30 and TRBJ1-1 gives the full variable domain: SQTIHQWPATLVQPVGSPLSLECTVEGTSNPNLYWYRQAAGRGLQLLFYSVGIGQISSEVPQNLSASRPQDRQFILSSKKLLLSDSGFYLCAWRAGENTEAFFGQGTRLTVV.